These 3 T cell receptor beta chains share one sample of origin, sequenced in a study of shared clonotypes between healthy human individuals. The repertoire was sequenced with immunoSEQ multiplex PCR; TCRdb's copy has only in-frame clones and lacks some. This sample has a few million clones; just over 90% occur once, and the top ten carry around 1.8%. CD45RO-negative cells were positively selected for CCR7, leaving out terminally differentiated effector memory CD45RA+ cells. The sample comprised naive CD8+ T cells from PBMCs. The receptor source for this set is a man in his late teens or twenties in good health. Some clones in this sample may be carry-over from other donors' samples.

Note on this clone: In the same sample, other DNA sequences code for this CDR3. The V gene is TRBV9, the J gene TRBJ2-1; no firm D call. This CDR3 has 11 residues. The germline V and J ends were trimmed by 3 bases and 5 bases, with 3 bases remaining between them. Looked up from germline, CDR1 is SGDLS and CDR2 is YYNGEE. The CDR3 loop is CASSADNEQFF. In nucleotides, the CDR3 is TGTGCCAGCAGCGCCGACAATGAGCAGTTCTTC.

The rearrangement joins TRBV27 to TRBJ2-7, with TRBD2 as a possible D gene (5 bases). CDR1 is MNHEY and CDR2 is SMNVEV in the germline V gene (reference sequence). Trimming left V 0 bases short and J 4 bases short, with 10 bases between. The CDR3 is made up of 14 amino acids. CDR3 in amino acids: CASSLSWTGYEQYF. The CDR3 region has the DNA TGTGCCAGCAGTTTATCCTGGACGGGATACGAGCAGTACTTC.

The J gene is TRBJ2-7, the V gene TRBV5-6; D remains ambiguous. V was pared by 3 bases and J by 3 bases, with 16 bases between. The CDR3 is 15 amino acids. From germline, CDR1 is SGHDT and CDR2 YYEEEE. CDR3 bases: TGTGCCAGCAGCTCGGCCCAGGCTCTAGGCTACGAGCAGTACTTC. Encoded protein: CASSSAQALGYEQYF. Full variable domain (outside the CDR3, taken from reference TRBV5-6 and TRBJ2-7): DAGVTQSPTHLIKTRGQQVTLRCSPKSGHDTVSWYQQALGQGPQFIFQYYEEEERQRGNFPDRFSGHQFPNYSSELNVNALLLGDSALYLCASSSAQALGYEQYFGPGTRLTVT.